Following are 20 T cell receptor beta chains from one sample sequenced in a study of T cell responses to AZD1222 COVID-19 vaccine. Clones were sequenced by immunoSEQ multiplex PCR, and TCRdb holds only the in-frame ones, with some missing. The sample holds 150,000 to 200,000 clones; roughly 93% are singletons and the top ten take about 0.9%. Sequenced here: peripheral blood, sampled on day 0 of AZD1222 vaccination. These receptors were obtained from an adult in good health.

The chain carries TRBV6-5 and TRBJ2-7; D is unclear. The germline CDR1 and CDR2 sequences are MNHEY and SVGAGI. The V and J ends lost 4 bases and 4 bases respectively, with 14 bases between them. CDR3 size: 14 residues. CDR3 in amino acids: CASSLRWGRYEQYF. CDR3 bases: TGTGCCAGCAGTTTGCGGTGGGGTAGGTACGAGCAGTACTTC.

This rearrangement joins TRBV2 to TRBJ2-7, with no clear D. This CDR3 spans 12 amino acids. V was trimmed by 7 bases and J by 9 bases, leaving 16 bases between them. Per the germline V gene, CDR1 is SNHLY and CDR2 is FYNNEI. This CDR3 reads CASTEFTAGQYF. The DNA for the CDR3 is TGTGCCAGCACGGAGTTCACGGCTGGGCAGTACTTC.

The chain combines TRBV15 with TRBJ1-2; TRBD1 aligns across 8 bases. V lost 1 base, J lost 9 bases, and 22 bases stayed unmatched. The V gene's germline CDR1 is LNHNV and CDR2 YYDKDF (reference sequence). The CDR3 loop spans 19 amino acids. The CDR3 region is CATSRGATSGGQGKGRYTF. CDR3 sequence (DNA): TGTGCCACCAGCAGAGGAGCCACCTCGGGAGGACAGGGCAAGGGACGCTACACCTTC.

In this sample, this clone turned up a few times. CDR3 sequence: CASRHASGGAGETQYF. The CDR3 DNA sequence: TGTGCCAGCCGACACGCTAGCGGGGGGGCGGGAGAGACCCAGTACTTC. The chain has TRBV2 and TRBJ2-5, with 12 bases aligning to TRBD2. This CDR3 contains 16 residues. Germline V gene lookup returns CDR1 SNHLY and CDR2 FYNNEI. Losses at the gene ends were 8 bases for V and 4 bases for J; bases not matched to a gene: 11.

This rearrangement joins TRBV10-3 to TRBJ1-5, with 9 bases aligning to TRBD1. The V and J ends lost 2 bases and 1 base, in that order; junction bases with no gene match: 9. Germline loops: CDR1 ENHRY, CDR2 SYGVKD. This CDR3 contains 18 residues. The CDR3 reads CAISEGTGIGGSNQPQHF. The CDR3 nucleotides read TGTGCCATCAGTGAGGGGACAGGGATTGGGGGCAGCAATCAGCCCCAGCATTTT.

The chain couples TRBV2 to TRBJ2-1; D unclear. V was shortened by 1 base and J by 1 base, with 8 bases between the two germline ends. The CDR3 has 15 amino acids. CDR1 SNHLY and CDR2 FYNNEI come from the germline V gene. The DNA of the CDR3 is TGTGCCAGCAGTGAAGACGTGGGGTCCTACAATGAGCAGTTCTTC. The encoded protein is CASSEDVGSYNEQFF.

The chain carries TRBV19 and TRBJ1-2, with TRBD1 as a possible D gene (6 bases). There are 15 residues in the CDR3. Trimming removed 4 bases at V and 4 bases at J, with 16 bases between. CDR1 is LNHDA and CDR2 is SQIVND in the germline V gene (reference sequence). As DNA, the CDR3 is TGTGCCAGTAGTACCGGAGGGGGGTTGTCCTATGGCTACACCTTC. Protein product: CASSTGGGLSYGYTF. Drawing the rest from reference TRBV19 and TRBJ1-2, the complete variable domain is DGGITQSPKYLFRKEGQNVTLSCEQNLNHDAMYWYRQDPGQGLRLIYYSQIVNDFQKGDIAEGYSVSREKKESFPLTVTSAQKNPTAFYLCASSTGGGLSYGYTFGSGTRLTVV.

There are a few counts of this clone. This rearrangement joins TRBV7-2 to TRBJ2-7, with D tentatively TRBD1 or TRBD2 (6 bases each). The CDR3 runs 16 residues. Germline CDR1 is SGHTA and CDR2 is FQGNSA. V was clipped by 4 bases and J by 1 base, with 17 bases between them. CDR3 bases: TGTGCCAGCAGCTGGGGGGCCGGCAGGTCATCCTACGAGCAGTACTTC. This encodes CASSWGAGRSSYEQYF.

The chain links TRBV28 to TRBJ1-5; D is unclear. This CDR3 region has 14 residues. The V end was cut by 6 bases, the J end by 0 bases, with 9 bases between. The V gene's germline CDR1 is MDHEN and CDR2 SYDVKM. CDR3 region: CASSDTDSNQPQHF. The CDR3 bases are TGTGCCAGCAGCGATACAGATAGCAATCAGCCCCAGCATTTT.

The chain couples TRBV11-3 to TRBJ1-1; D is perhaps TRBD1 (5 bases). CDR3 length: 15 residues. Germline CDR1 SGHNT, CDR2 YENEEA. V lost 5 bases, J lost 1 base, and 14 bases lay in between. CDR3 in amino acids: CASSPKGAGNTEAFF. CDR3 nucleotides: TGTGCCAGCAGCCCTAAAGGGGCGGGGAACACTGAAGCTTTCTTT. The entire variable domain, with the rest obtained from reference TRBV11-3 and TRBJ1-1, is as follows: EAGVVQSPRYKIIEKKQPVAFWCNPISGHNTLYWYLQNLGQGPELLIRYENEEAVDDSQLPKDRFSAERLKGVDSTLKIQPAELGDSAVYLCASSPKGAGNTEAFFGQGTRLTVV.

The CDR3 loop reads CASSYKGDYGYTF. Written as DNA, the CDR3 is TGTGCCAGCAGTTATAAGGGGGACTATGGCTACACCTTC. The J gene is TRBJ1-2, the V gene TRBV6-5; possibly TRBD1 for D (6 bases). Germline assignment: CDR1 MNHEY and CDR2 SVGAGI. CDR3 size: 13 residues. Trimming pared 3 bases from V and 3 bases from J, leaving 8 bases between.

The chain links TRBV28 to TRBJ1-2; 8 bases agree with TRBD1. Trimming removed 6 bases from V and 8 bases from J; junction bases left unmatched: 5. This CDR3 has 12 residues. CDR1 is MDHEN and CDR2 is SYDVKM in the germline V gene. The CDR3 reads CASRTGDQGYTF. CDR3 nucleotides: TGTGCCAGCAGGACAGGGGATCAGGGCTACACCTTC.

The count of this clone is one. The DNA for the CDR3 is TGTGCCAGCAGCTCGGGACGAAGCAGTGAAAAACTGTTTTTT. Amino acid sequence: CASSSGRSSEKLFF. The V and J genes are TRBV7-9 and TRBJ1-4; D possibly corresponds to TRBD1 (5 bases). The CDR3 runs to 14 residues. Trimming removed 4 bases from V and 7 bases from J, with 13 bases in between. Looked up from germline, CDR1 is SEHNR and CDR2 is FQNEAQ (reference sequence).

About this clone: Distinct nucleotide sequences in the sample also encode this CDR3. V and J are TRBV4-1 and TRBJ2-3; perhaps TRBD2 as D (5 bases). The germline V and J ends were trimmed by 0 bases and 0 bases, with 7 bases remaining between them. The CDR3 consists of 15 residues. CDR1 is MGHRA and CDR2 is YSYEKL in the germline V gene. Written as DNA, the CDR3 is TGCGCCAGCAGCCAAGAGGGAGCTAGCACAGATACGCAGTATTTT. This encodes CASSQEGASTDTQYF.

This clone was seen only once. One junction end disagrees with the germline gene, perhaps due to a read error. This chain connects TRBV3-1 (or the pseudogene TRBV3-2) to TRBJ2-4; D possibly corresponds to TRBD1 (5 bases). CDR1 and CDR2 (germline): LGHDT, YNNKEL (reference sequence). This CDR3 has 12 residues. The CDR3 spells CASSQVLGRHHF. The CDR3 DNA follows: TGTGCCAGCAGCCAGGTCCTGGGGCGCCACCACTTC.

V and J are TRBV6-5 and TRBJ2-1; no clear D gene. V was shortened by 3 bases and J by 0 bases, with 9 bases between the two germline ends. The length of the CDR3 is 15 residues. Germline values: CDR1 MNHEY, CDR2 SVGAGI. The CDR3 reads CASSYGGISYNEQFF. Written as DNA, the CDR3 is TGTGCCAGCAGTTATGGTGGCATCTCCTACAATGAGCAGTTCTTC.

V usage is TRBV6-5 and J usage is TRBJ2-5; 8 bases map to TRBD2. With 2 bases clipped from V and 4 bases from J, the junction kept 6 bases outside the gene matches. Germline CDR1 and CDR2: MNHEY and SVGAGI. The CDR3 sequence is 15 residues long. CDR3 residues: CASSYRVGLGETQYF. CDR3 DNA: TGTGCCAGCAGTTACCGGGTGGGACTAGGAGAGACCCAGTACTTC.

The CDR3 nucleotides read TGTGCCAGCAGCCAACGACAGGGCCTCTACAATGAGCAGTTCTTC. Translation gives CASSQRQGLYNEQFF. The rearrangement links TRBV3-1 (or the pseudogene TRBV3-2) to TRBJ2-1; 7 bases fit TRBD1. This CDR3 has 15 residues. Germline V gene lookup returns CDR1 LGHDT and CDR2 YNNKEL (reference sequence). With 2 bases clipped from V and 3 bases from J, the junction kept 4 bases outside the gene matches.

The genes are TRBV5-1 and TRBJ2-1, with TRBD1 matching over 8 bases. In germline, CDR1 is SGHRS, CDR2 YFSETQ. CDR3 length: 17 amino acids. Germline trimming cut 4 bases from V and 9 bases from J; bases unmatched to any gene: 18. CDR3 bases: TGCGCCAGCAGCCCACCTAGGACAGGGACCATCTCCGGTGAGCAGTTCTTC. Translation gives CASSPPRTGTISGEQFF.

V usage is TRBV19 and J usage is TRBJ1-1, with a possible D match to TRBD1 (5 bases). Germline CDR1 reads LNHDA; CDR2 reads SQIVND (reference sequence). Trimming removed 7 bases at V and 1 base at J, with 10 bases between. The CDR3 sequence is 13 residues long. The CDR3 bases are TGTGCCAGTACAGGGATCTGGAACACTGAAGCTTTCTTT. This sequence encodes CASTGIWNTEAFF.